The clone carrying this T cell receptor beta chain appeared many times. TCR cDNA received a 3' ligated oligonucleotide that carried a UMI. This record belongs to a study of naive and memory T cell subsets. The SP2 primer and nested alpha and beta constant region primers amplified ligated cDNA in four rounds. TCRdb re-called the UMI-ligation and nested PCR reads through MiXCR, storing one row per CDR3 protein. The sample carries about 25,000 distinct CDR3 sequences, under 6.5% recorded once. The source is an adult in good health. The sequenced sample consisted of blood.

The CDR3 DNA reads as TGTGCCAGCAGTTGGACTAGCGGGAGGGAGACCCAGTACTTC. It is translated as CASSWTSGRETQYF. V usage is TRBV6-5 and J usage is TRBJ2-5; 14 bases are a match to TRBD2. Per germline, CDR1 MNHEY and CDR2 SVGAGI. The CDR3 sequence is 14 residues long. V lost 4 bases to trimming and J lost 5 bases; unmatched junction nucleotides: 0.